What follows are 29 T cell receptor beta chains derived from one specimen sequenced in a study of T cells after yellow fever vaccination. TCRdb redid the calling of the 5' RACE reads with MiXCR, one entry per CDR3 protein. The sample comprises some 110,000 distinct CDR3 sequences, around 7.7% of which are singletons, and around 2.7% rests with the top ten. This sample comprised CD4+ T cells sorted from PBMCs, obtained around 10 days after the first yellow fever vaccination. The receptors were sampled from a man between 18 and 29 years old who received the YFV17D yellow fever vaccine.

This clonotype was counted ten times or more. The genes are TRBV4-3 and TRBJ2-1, with D uncertain. The V end lost 0 bases, the J end lost 8 bases, and 14 bases lay between the germline ends. Per germline, CDR1 LGHNA and CDR2 YSLEER. CDR3 length equals 15 residues. Here the CDR3 DNA reads TGCGCCAGCAGCCAAGAGGCCCGTTTAAGCGATGAGCAGTTCTTC. Translated: CASSQEARLSDEQFF.

In this sample, this clonotype turned up many times. The V gene is TRBV7-9, the J gene TRBJ1-1; D ambiguous. CDR3 length: 14 residues. CDR1 is SEHNR, CDR2 FQNEAQ, per germline (reference sequence). With 6 bases removed from V and 5 bases from J, the gap between germline ends came to 16 bases. CDR3 amino acids: CASRNSYGETEAFF. DNA of the CDR3: TGTGCCAGCAGAAATTCCTACGGGGAGACTGAAGCTTTCTTT. Filled out from reference TRBV7-9 and TRBJ1-1, the complete variable domain reads DTGVSQNPRHKITKRGQNVTFRCDPISEHNRLYWYRQTLGQGPEFLTYFQNEAQLEKSRLLSDRFSAERPKGSFSTLEIQRTEQGDSAMYLCASRNSYGETEAFFGQGTRLTVV.

About this clonotype itself: This may come from a read error, since a much larger clone is one base off. The chain joins TRBV7-4 to TRBJ2-7, with D unclear. The CDR3 covers 11 residues. Germline assignment: CDR1 SGHVT and CDR2 SQSDAQ. Trimming took off 6 bases at V and 3 bases at J, with 6 bases between the two ends. The CDR3 DNA reads as TGTGCCAGCAGGCTTAACTACGAGCAGTACGTC. This sequence encodes CASRLNYEQYV.

This clonotype showed up many times. The chain joins TRBV3-1 to TRBJ2-3; D unresolved. The length of the CDR3 is 13 residues. From germline, CDR1 is LGHDT and CDR2 YNNKEL (reference sequence). The V end was cut by 7 bases, the J end by 7 bases, with 15 bases between. For the CDR3, the DNA is TGTGCCAGCACCCTGATGGGCACCTATACGCAGTATTTT. Translated: CASTLMGTYTQYF.

This clonotype was detected ten times or more. The gene calls are TRBV20-1 and TRBJ2-1; tentatively, D is TRBD2 (5 bases). CDR1 and CDR2 from the germline V gene are DFQATT and SNEGSKA (reference sequence). V was cut by 1 base and J by 1 base, with 14 bases left in between. CDR3 length equals 16 residues. The CDR3 nucleotides are TGCAGTGCTAGAGGTCTGGGGAGACGGTCCTACAATGAGCAGTTCTTC. Its translation: CSARGLGRRSYNEQFF.

This clonotype was seen ten or more times. This rearrangement joins TRBV9 to TRBJ2-3; 8 nucleotides line up with TRBD1. This CDR3 is 15 amino acids long. V shed 2 bases and J 3 bases; nucleotides not matched to a gene: 5. Germline CDR1 and CDR2: SGDLS and YYNGEE. The DNA for the CDR3 is TGTGCCAGCAGCGTCAGACAGGGGAAAACAGATACGCAGTATTTT. Translated: CASSVRQGKTDTQYF. The variable domain in full, with the rest retrieved from reference TRBV9 and TRBJ2-3, is DSGVTQTPKHLITATGQRVTLRCSPRSGDLSVYWYQQSLDQGLQFLIQYYNGEERAKGNILERFSAQQFPDLHSELNLSSLELGDSALYFCASSVRQGKTDTQYFGPGTRLTVL.

This clonotype was recorded at least ten times. The V gene is TRBV11-2, the J gene TRBJ2-3; possible D gene TRBD2, 5 bases. V dropped 5 bases and J dropped 7 bases, with 28 bases sitting between them. Germline V lookup: CDR1 SGHAT, CDR2 FQNNGV. The CDR3 extends over 18 amino acids. The CDR3 here is CASSPPSGRVSKGNTQYF. CDR3 bases: TGTGCCAGCAGCCCCCCGAGCGGACGGGTCTCAAAAGGGAATACGCAGTATTTT.

This clonotype has at least ten counts. This chain connects TRBV10-3 to TRBJ2-5, with 10 nucleotides matching TRBD1. The J segment lost 0 bases and the V segment lost 6 bases, leaving 4 bases of the junction unmatched. CDR3 length: 15 residues. CDR1 is ENHRY, CDR2 SYGVKD, per germline. The CDR3 here is CAIRSGTGDQETQYF. The CDR3 DNA reads as TGTGCCATCAGATCCGGGACAGGGGACCAAGAGACCCAGTACTTC.

This clonotype was counted at least ten times. This rearrangement joins TRBV5-1 to TRBJ1-6, with TRBD1 as a possible D gene (5 bases). The germline gives CDR1 SGHRS, CDR2 YFSETQ. Trimming pared 0 bases from V and 4 bases from J, leaving 11 bases between. This CDR3 spans 16 amino acids. This CDR3 is CASSLAGAVYNSPLHF. CDR3 nucleotides: TGCGCCAGCAGCTTGGCCGGGGCAGTGTATAATTCACCCCTCCACTTT. Variable domain in full (rest from reference TRBV5-1 and TRBJ1-6): KAGVTQTPRYLIKTRGQQVTLSCSPISGHRSVSWYQQTPGQGLQFLFEYFSETQRNKGNFPGRFSGRQFSNSRSEMNVSTLELGDSALYLCASSLAGAVYNSPLHFGNGTRLTVT.

This clonotype was counted ten times or more. CDR3 in amino acids: CATSRAGSSYNEQFF. CDR3 DNA: TGTGCCACCAGCAGAGCGGGGAGCTCCTACAATGAGCAGTTCTTC. This sequence joins TRBV15 and TRBJ2-1; tentatively, D is TRBD2 (5 bases). The CDR3 runs 15 residues. Trimming pared 1 base from V and 0 bases from J, leaving 7 bases between. Germline V lookup: CDR1 LNHNV, CDR2 YYDKDF (reference sequence). Full variable domain (rest looked up from reference TRBV15 and TRBJ2-1): DAMVIQNPRYQVTQFGKPVTLSCSQTLNHNVMYWYQQKSSQAPKLLFHYYDKDFNNEADTPDNFQSRRPNTSFCFLDIRSPGLGDTAMYLCATSRAGSSYNEQFFGPGTRLTVL.

This clonotype was picked up many times. The J gene is TRBJ1-1, the V gene TRBV7-3; TRBD1 is a possible D gene (5 bases). Per the germline V gene, CDR1 is SGHTA and CDR2 is FQGTGA. V was cut by 1 base and J by 6 bases, with 9 bases left in between. The CDR3 is 13 residues long. CDR3 bases: TGTGCCAGCAGCTTAATTCAGGGTTCTGAAGCTTTCTTT. This encodes CASSLIQGSEAFF.

The sample holds one count of this clonotype. A much larger clone differs by one base, so this may be a read error. The rearrangement uses TRBV20-1 and TRBJ2-3; 9 nucleotides line up with TRBD2. Germline V CDR1 and CDR2: DFQATT, SNEGSKA (reference sequence). The CDR3 sequence is 15 residues long. The CDR3 region has the DNA TGCTGTGCTAGAGTCCAGCGGGGGGAAGCAGATACGCAGTATTTT. Translation: CCARVQRGEADTQYF.

This clonotype was recorded a few times. This rearrangement joins TRBV2 to TRBJ2-7; D is ambiguous. V was cut by 3 bases and J by 2 bases, with 8 bases left in between. The CDR3 length is 13 residues. Germline V gene sequence: CDR1 SNHLY, CDR2 FYNNEI. In DNA, the CDR3 is TGTGCCAGCAGTGACACAGCTACCTACGAGCAGTACGTC. Protein sequence: CASSDTATYEQYV.

The chain uses TRBV29-1 and TRBJ1-5; 9 positions agree with TRBD1. Germline CDR1 SQVTM, CDR2 ANQGSEA. Unmatched junction bases numbered 9, after V lost 3 bases and J lost 0 bases. The CDR3 is made up of 17 amino acids. DNA of the CDR3: TGCAGCGTTGATAGTAGGACAGGGGTTAATAGCAATCAGCCCCAGCATTTT. Translated, it gives CSVDSRTGVNSNQPQHF. Drawing the rest from reference TRBV29-1 and TRBJ1-5, the complete variable domain is SAVISQKPSRDICQRGTSLTIQCQVDSQVTMMFWYRQQPGQSLTLIATANQGSEATYESGFVIDKFPISRPNLTFSTLTVSNMSPEDSSIYLCSVDSRTGVNSNQPQHFGDGTRLSIL.

In this sample, this clonotype turned up many times. The genes are TRBV5-1 and TRBJ2-5; 7 bases fit TRBD1. Germline values: CDR1 SGHRS, CDR2 YFSETQ. The CDR3 totals 15 residues. Trimming cost V 4 bases and J 2 bases; bases outside gene matches: 8. The CDR3 spells CASSARQGSQETQYF. CDR3 sequence (DNA): TGCGCCAGCAGCGCCCGACAGGGAAGTCAAGAGACCCAGTACTTC.

The genes are TRBV12-3 or TRBV12-4 and TRBJ2-3; 10 positions match TRBD2. The CDR3 is 16 residues long. Trimming removed 3 bases from V and 3 bases from J; junction bases left unmatched: 6. The CDR3 sequence: CASSFKSGGDTDTQYF. CDR3 DNA sequence: TGTGCCAGCAGTTTCAAGAGCGGGGGGGATACAGATACGCAGTATTTT.

The table lists this clonotype with many counts. The rearrangement uses TRBV7-6 and TRBJ2-1; no firm D call. CDR1 is SGHVS, CDR2 FNYEAQ, per germline. The CDR3 has 15 amino acids. With 5 bases removed from V and 0 bases from J, the gap between germline ends came to 11 bases. The CDR3 coding sequence is TGTGCCAGCAGCCGTCCAGCCAACTCCTACAATGAGCAGTTCTTC. Translated, it gives CASSRPANSYNEQFF.

This clonotype was seen at least ten times. The chain couples TRBV5-1 to TRBJ2-7; 9 nucleotides align to TRBD1. Germline trimming cut 2 bases from V and 1 base from J; bases unmatched to any gene: 13. This CDR3 contains 18 residues. Germline V gene sequence: CDR1 SGHRS, CDR2 YFSETQ. The CDR3 reads CASSFGRPQGQGSYEQYF. Here the CDR3 DNA reads TGCGCCAGCAGCTTCGGGAGACCTCAGGGACAGGGATCCTACGAGCAGTACTTC.

This clonotype showed up many times. CDR3 DNA sequence: TGTGCCAGCAGTTATTCCGGGACACAAAACATTCAGTACTTC. Its translation: CASSYSGTQNIQYF. The J gene is TRBJ2-4, the V gene TRBV28; weak D call: TRBD1 (6 bases). The CDR3 consists of 14 residues. With 4 bases removed from V and 5 bases from J, the gap between germline ends came to 12 bases. Per germline, CDR1 MDHEN and CDR2 SYDVKM.

The table lists this clonotype with many counts. The chain recombines TRBV4-2 with TRBJ1-2, with D perhaps TRBD1 (6 bases). CDR3 size: 16 residues. Trimming took off 0 bases at V and 5 bases at J, with 16 bases between the two ends. The germline V gene has CDR1 LGHNA and CDR2 YNFKEQ. DNA for the CDR3: TGTGCCAGCAGCCAAGATTGGGGGGCGATCGGATATGGCTACACCTTC. Protein: CASSQDWGAIGYGYTF.

This clonotype was detected ten times or more. This chain joins TRBV7-2 and TRBJ2-3, with D perhaps TRBD2 (5 bases). CDR1 is SGHTA, CDR2 FQGNSA, per germline. The CDR3 runs 14 residues. Trimming removed 3 bases at V and 2 bases at J, with 9 bases between. DNA for the CDR3: TGTGCCAGCAGCTTGTACGGGGTCACAGATACGCAGTATTTT. Protein sequence: CASSLYGVTDTQYF.

This clonotype was detected ten times or more. The chain carries TRBV6-2 or TRBV6-3 and TRBJ2-5; D is ambiguous. CDR1 is MNHEY, CDR2 SVGEGT, per germline. With 3 bases removed from V and 8 bases from J, the gap between germline ends came to 19 bases. This CDR3 comprises 15 residues. CDR3 loop: CASSYYTPGLVTQYF. CDR3 nucleotides: TGTGCCAGCAGTTATTACACGCCGGGCCTAGTAACCCAGTACTTC.

This clonotype was counted many times. The J gene is TRBJ2-1, the V gene TRBV6-2 or TRBV6-3; 8 nucleotides line up with TRBD2. The junction had 13 bases not matched to a gene; V was cut back by 5 bases and J by 10 bases. Germline loops: CDR1 MNHEY, CDR2 SVGEGT. The length of the CDR3 is 15 residues. As DNA, the CDR3 is TGTGCCAGCAGTCCCTCCGGGGGGGCAAGGGGGGAGCAGTTCTTC. This gives the protein CASSPSGGARGEQFF.

This clonotype was counted ten times or more. J is TRBJ2-2 and V is TRBV10-3; 9 bases agree with TRBD1. The CDR3 is 14 residues long. V lost 6 bases and J lost 4; bases outside the gene matches: 3. From germline, CDR1 is ENHRY and CDR2 SYGVKD. Written as DNA, the CDR3 is TGTGCCATCAGAGGGACAGGGTCCACCGGGGAGCTGTTTTTT. It specifies CAIRGTGSTGELFF.

This clonotype was seen ten or more times. Written as DNA, the CDR3 is TGCGCCAGCAGCCAAGATGGCACTTCCTACGAGCAGTACGTC. Its translation is CASSQDGTSYEQYV. The rearrangement uses TRBV4-1 and TRBJ2-7; D remains ambiguous. V lost 0 bases to trimming and J lost 1 base, with 7 bases between them. Germline CDR1 is MGHRA and CDR2 is YSYEKL. There are 14 residues in the CDR3.

This clonotype was detected ten times or more. The chain has TRBV5-6 and TRBJ1-5; D unclear. Germline-derived CDR1 and CDR2 are SGHDT and YYEEEE. There are 12 residues in the CDR3. V dropped 3 bases and J dropped 4 bases, with 5 bases sitting between them. This CDR3 is CASSYGNQPQHF. The CDR3, as DNA: TGTGCCAGCAGCTACGGGAATCAGCCCCAGCATTTT.

This clonotype was picked up many times. The chain joins TRBV7-9 to TRBJ2-7, with TRBD2 matching 12 bases. V shed 5 bases, J shed 1 base, and the junction held 9 bases outside the gene matches. This CDR3 has 17 amino acids. Germline V CDR1 and CDR2: SEHNR, FQNEAQ (reference sequence). The CDR3 DNA reads as TGTGCCAGCAGCCCGTTGGTGGGACTAGCGGGTTCCTACGAGCAGTACTTC. Its protein product is CASSPLVGLAGSYEQYF.

This clonotype appeared many times. The chain is built from TRBV5-1 and TRBJ1-4; no firm D call. The V and J ends lost 1 base and 8 bases respectively, with 12 bases between them. CDR1 and CDR2 from the germline V gene are SGHRS and YFSETQ. CDR3 length: 14 amino acids. Here the CDR3 DNA reads TGCGCCAGCAGCTTGACCCCGGGGTTGGAAAAACTGTTTTTT. Translating gives CASSLTPGLEKLFF.

This clonotype was detected many times. J is TRBJ1-2 and V is TRBV4-1; D might be TRBD1 (5 bases). The CDR3 has 13 amino acids. Trimming cost V 3 bases and J 6 bases, with 11 bases left between them. Germline V gene sequence: CDR1 MGHRA, CDR2 YSYEKL. The CDR3 loop reads CASSQKWGDGYTF. CDR3 sequence (DNA): TGCGCCAGCAGCCAGAAATGGGGGGATGGCTACACCTTC.